One sample yielded the 20 T cell receptor beta chains listed below, sequenced in a study of PD-1 blockade in classical Hodgkin lymphoma. With no exception, relapse followed autologous stem cell transplantation in all patients, and brentuximab vedotin exposure varied. Profiled with immunoSEQ multiplex PCR; TCRdb holds only in-frame clones, not every one. Among 35,000 to 45,000 clones listed, around 72% were seen once. The sequences come from peripheral blood mononuclear cells (PBMCs), collected before the second cycle of nivolumab. These receptors were collected from a human donor with classical Hodgkin lymphoma.

The chain has TRBV30 and TRBJ2-3, with 7 bases fitting TRBD1. The germline gives CDR1 GTSNPN, CDR2 SVGIG (reference sequence). The length of the CDR3 is 13 residues. CDR3: CAQTGASTDTQYF. The CDR3 DNA reads TGTGCTCAAACAGGGGCTAGCACAGATACGCAGTATTTT.

This clone was seen more than once but under ten times. The chain links TRBV6-5 to TRBJ2-3; D possibly corresponds to TRBD2 (6 bases). There are 15 residues in the CDR3. CDR1 and CDR2 (germline): MNHEY, SVGAGI. The V gene lost 5 bases and the J gene lost 1 base, with 13 bases spanning the gap. CDR3 DNA: TGTGCCAGCAGTGTCTTAGCGGAGGGCACAGATACGCAGTATTTT. This codes for CASSVLAEGTDTQYF.

The chain uses TRBV9 and TRBJ2-1, with 9 bases fitting TRBD2. The CDR3 covers 15 residues. V was pared by 4 bases and J by 3 bases, with 5 bases of the junction left unmatched. Germline-derived CDR1 and CDR2 are SGDLS and YYNGEE. DNA for the CDR3: TGTGCCAGCAGCCCCGGGACTAGCAGCTACAATGAGCAGTTCTTC. This gives the protein CASSPGTSSYNEQFF.

The CDR3 protein is CASSLERGYTGELFF. The DNA for the CDR3 is TGTGCCAGCAGCTTAGAGCGGGGATACACCGGGGAGCTGTTTTTT. The J gene is TRBJ2-2, the V gene TRBV11-3, with D tentatively TRBD2 (6 bases). Germline-derived CDR1 and CDR2 are SGHNT and YENEEA. The CDR3 is 15 residues long. V was trimmed by 0 bases and J by 3 bases, leaving 8 bases between them. The full variable domain, completed using reference TRBV11-3 and TRBJ2-2, is EAGVVQSPRYKIIEKKQPVAFWCNPISGHNTLYWYLQNLGQGPELLIRYENEEAVDDSQLPKDRFSAERLKGVDSTLKIQPAELGDSAVYLCASSLERGYTGELFFGEGSRLTVL.

This chain uses TRBV28 with TRBJ2-1; 12 bases match TRBD1. The CDR3 spans 19 residues. V dropped 5 bases and J dropped 4; count of bases not matched to a gene: 15. In germline, CDR1 is MDHEN, CDR2 SYDVKM. CDR3 region: CASSTGTGGRGMVYNEQFF. Here the CDR3 DNA reads TGTGCCAGCAGTACTGGGACAGGGGGCAGGGGGATGGTATACAATGAGCAGTTCTTC. The whole variable domain, remainder taken from reference TRBV28 and TRBJ2-1, is DVKVTQSSRYLVKRTGEKVFLECVQDMDHENMFWYRQDPGLGLRLIYFSYDVKMKEKGDIPEGYSVSREKKERFSLILESASTNQTSMYLCASSTGTGGRGMVYNEQFFGPGTRLTVL.

The V and J genes are TRBV6-5 and TRBJ1-1; possible D gene TRBD1, 5 bases. Per the germline V gene, CDR1 is MNHEY and CDR2 is SVGAGI. Trimming removed 5 bases at V and 8 bases at J, with 12 bases between. The CDR3 length is 12 residues. The CDR3 DNA follows: TGTGCCAGCAGTGACGAGGGGCGGGAAGCTTTCTTT. The encoded protein is CASSDEGREAFF.

Only a few counts were recorded for this clone. The chain recombines TRBV7-9 with TRBJ2-7; D call uncertain. The CDR3 spans 12 residues. Trimming shortened V by 6 bases and J by 1 base, and 7 bases separated the two germline ends. The germline gives CDR1 SEHNR, CDR2 FQNEAQ (reference sequence). The CDR3 nucleotides are TGTGCCAGCAGAGGGCAGTCCTACGAGCAGTACTTC. Protein: CASRGQSYEQYF.

This rearrangement joins TRBV27 to TRBJ2-4; a weak D match, TRBD2 (7 bases). Germline CDR1 reads MNHEY; CDR2 reads SMNVEV (reference sequence). The CDR3 runs to 18 residues. Trimming removed 0 bases at V and 4 bases at J, with 19 bases between. The CDR3 reads CASSLSAGTSIRKNIQYF. CDR3 DNA: TGTGCCAGCAGTTTATCAGCGGGGACATCGATACGAAAAAACATTCAGTACTTC.

The chain carries TRBV4-1 and TRBJ1-1, with D possibly matching TRBD1 (6 bases). This CDR3 is 14 amino acids long. V lost 3 bases and J 5 bases, leaving 13 bases between the germline ends. CDR1 MGHRA and CDR2 YSYEKL come from the germline V gene. In nucleotides, the CDR3 is TGCGCCAGCAGCCACACAGGGAGGGAAACTGAAGCTTTCTTT. It yields the protein CASSHTGRETEAFF.

The chain has TRBV5-1 and TRBJ2-2; D is unclear. Deletions cut 5 bases from V and 2 bases from J, with 10 bases between. In germline, CDR1 is SGHRS, CDR2 YFSETQ. This CDR3 spans 14 amino acids. The CDR3 DNA is TGCGCCAGCAGTTCTTTTGTAAACACCGGGGAGCTGTTTTTT. Translation gives CASSSFVNTGELFF.

The rearrangement joins TRBV7-9 to TRBJ2-5, with D unclear. Germline CDR1 is SEHNR and CDR2 is FQNEAQ (reference sequence). The CDR3 has 17 amino acids. The V end was cut by 5 bases, the J end by 2 bases, with 21 bases between. DNA of the CDR3: TGTGCCAGCAGCCTAAGGCCCCCTCCCGGAGCACAAGAGACCCAGTACTTC. Amino acid sequence: CASSLRPPPGAQETQYF.

This clone was detected a few times. The chain joins TRBV6-5 to TRBJ1-1; D is unclear. Germline V gene lookup returns CDR1 MNHEY and CDR2 SVGAGI. V was trimmed by 7 bases and J by 4 bases, leaving 7 bases between them. The CDR3 consists of 11 residues. This CDR3 is CASKRATEAFF. The CDR3 DNA follows: TGTGCCAGCAAGCGGGCCACTGAAGCTTTCTTT.

This chain connects TRBV9 to TRBJ1-4; D remains ambiguous. V lost 0 bases, J lost 8 bases, and 20 bases lay in between. The CDR3 consists of 17 residues. The germline gives CDR1 SGDLS, CDR2 YYNGEE. The CDR3 reads CASSVENGMAAEEKLFF. The CDR3 DNA is TGTGCCAGCAGCGTAGAAAATGGGATGGCAGCAGAAGAAAAACTGTTTTTT.

The genes are TRBV19 and TRBJ1-5; D ambiguous. Germline CDR1 reads LNHDA; CDR2 reads SQIVND (reference sequence). The CDR3 is made up of 14 amino acids. The V end lost 6 bases, the J end lost 0 bases, and 9 bases lay between the germline ends. The CDR3 region is CASSRQHSNQPQHF. The CDR3 DNA reads as TGTGCCAGTAGCAGGCAGCATAGCAATCAGCCCCAGCATTTT.

This clone was seen only a few times. This chain uses TRBV2 with TRBJ2-5; D ambiguous. The V gene lost 6 bases and the J gene lost 2 bases, with 7 bases spanning the gap. Germline V gene sequence: CDR1 SNHLY, CDR2 FYNNEI. The CDR3 is 12 residues long. The CDR3 nucleotides read TGTGCCAGCAGCGAGCGTCAAGAGACCCAGTACTTC. Protein: CASSERQETQYF.

The chain combines TRBV5-6 with TRBJ2-3, with D perhaps matching TRBD2 (6 bases). CDR3 length equals 18 residues. Trimming cost V 0 bases and J 1 base, with 18 bases left between them. The V gene's germline CDR1 is SGHDT and CDR2 YYEEEE. CDR3 in DNA: TGTGCCAGCAGCTTGGACCCGGGTGGGGGGTCTCGCACAGATACGCAGTATTTT. Protein product: CASSLDPGGGSRTDTQYF.

This chain joins TRBV29-1 and TRBJ2-1, with D perhaps matching TRBD2 (6 bases). The germline gives CDR1 SQVTM, CDR2 ANQGSEA. This CDR3 comprises 13 residues. The CDR3 reads CSGEEAAGNEQFF. Written as DNA, the CDR3 is TGCAGTGGGGAGGAGGCTGCCGGAAATGAGCAGTTCTTC.

This clone was observed a handful of times. The J gene is TRBJ2-2, the V gene TRBV28, with D perhaps matching TRBD2 (5 bases). This CDR3 spans 12 amino acids. Trimming cost V 8 bases and J 5 bases, with 9 bases left between them. The germline CDR1 and CDR2 sequences are MDHEN and SYDVKM. CDR3 DNA: TGTGCCAGCTTCGGGGAGACCGGGGAGCTGTTTTTT. It yields the protein CASFGETGELFF. The variable domain in full, completed from reference TRBV28 and TRBJ2-2, reads DVKVTQSSRYLVKRTGEKVFLECVQDMDHENMFWYRQDPGLGLRLIYFSYDVKMKEKGDIPEGYSVSREKKERFSLILESASTNQTSMYLCASFGETGELFFGEGSRLTVL.

V and J are TRBV27 and TRBJ2-7; D possibly corresponds to TRBD1 (6 bases). V was shortened by 3 bases and J by 0 bases, with 12 bases between the two germline ends. The CDR3 extends over 15 amino acids. The germline CDR1 and CDR2 sequences are MNHEY and SMNVEV (reference sequence). DNA of the CDR3: TGTGCCAGCAGTTTCGGACAGCGAAGCTCCTACGAGCAGTACTTC. Amino acids: CASSFGQRSSYEQYF.

The genes are TRBV9 and TRBJ1-2; no firm D call. Germline V gene sequence: CDR1 SGDLS, CDR2 YYNGEE. Trimming left V 1 base short and J 0 bases short, with 7 bases between. CDR3 size: 14 residues. The CDR3 spells CASSVNRANYGYTF. The DNA for the CDR3 is TGTGCCAGCAGCGTAAATCGGGCTAACTATGGCTACACCTTC. Using reference TRBV9 and TRBJ1-2 for the parts outside the CDR3, the full variable domain is DSGVTQTPKHLITATGQRVTLRCSPRSGDLSVYWYQQSLDQGLQFLIQYYNGEERAKGNILERFSAQQFPDLHSELNLSSLELGDSALYFCASSVNRANYGYTFGSGTRLTVV.